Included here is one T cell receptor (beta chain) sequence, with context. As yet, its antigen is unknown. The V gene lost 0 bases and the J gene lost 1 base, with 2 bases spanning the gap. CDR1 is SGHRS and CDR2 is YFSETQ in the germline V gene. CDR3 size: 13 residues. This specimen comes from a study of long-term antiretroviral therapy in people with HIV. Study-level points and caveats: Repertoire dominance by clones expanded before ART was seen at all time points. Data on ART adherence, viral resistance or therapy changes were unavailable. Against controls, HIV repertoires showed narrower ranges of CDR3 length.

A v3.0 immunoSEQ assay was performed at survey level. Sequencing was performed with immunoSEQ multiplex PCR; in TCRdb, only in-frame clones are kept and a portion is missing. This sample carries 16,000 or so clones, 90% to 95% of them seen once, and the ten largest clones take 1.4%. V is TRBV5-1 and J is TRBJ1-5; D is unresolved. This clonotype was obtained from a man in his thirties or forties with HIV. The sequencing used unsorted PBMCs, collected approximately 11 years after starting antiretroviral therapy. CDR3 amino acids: CASSLDSNQPQHF. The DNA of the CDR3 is TGCGCCAGCAGCTTGGACAGCAATCAGCCCCAGCATTTT.